These 21 T cell receptor beta chains were sequenced from one sample in a study of T-cell memory formation after mild COVID-19 (dated by TCRdb to the early 2020s). Receptor amplification or capture employed 5' RACE. The sample was run on an Illumina NovaSeq 6000. TCRdb reworked the public reads: Q25 trimming with fastp, MiXCR clone assembly, productive beta chains retained. Entries are consolidated by CDR3 protein sequence, retaining the most common genes and DNA. This sample comprises just over 400,000 distinct CDR3 sequences, about 25% of them detected only once. Approximately 14% of the sample is held by the ten biggest clonotypes. The sequenced material came from PBMCs or a T cell subset sorted from them (not recorded which). These receptors came from an adult woman who had mild COVID-19 (a few samples of this study predate the infection). The sample titles of this study are shuffled in the database, so cell type and time point are left out; the donor was told from shared clones.

The chain links TRBV6-2 or TRBV6-3 to TRBJ2-7, with 12 bases identical to TRBD2. The CDR3 is made up of 15 amino acids. Trimming removed 6 bases from V and 6 bases from J; junction bases left unmatched: 9. Germline values: CDR1 MNHEY, CDR2 SVGEGT. The CDR3 DNA reads TGTGCCAGCAGGCGCACCGGGACTAGCGGGTTCGAGCAGTACTTC. It yields the protein CASRRTGTSGFEQYF.

This clonotype showed up just a few times. The chain combines TRBV7-2 with TRBJ2-5, with 7 bases that match TRBD2. This CDR3 contains 16 residues. V shed 3 bases and J 4 bases; nucleotides not matched to a gene: 11. Germline V CDR1 and CDR2: SGHTA, FQGNSA. CDR3 sequence (DNA): TGTGCCAGCAGCTTCCAGCGGGGTGACCGCAGAGAGACCCAGTACTTC. Its protein product is CASSFQRGDRRETQYF.

This clonotype was counted between two and nine times. This sequence joins TRBV11-1 and TRBJ1-1; tentatively, D is TRBD1 (6 bases). In germline, CDR1 is SGHAT, CDR2 FQDESV (reference sequence). The CDR3 is 15 residues long. V gave up 5 bases and J gave up 5 bases, with 18 bases separating them. As DNA, the CDR3 is TGTGCCAGCAGCCTCGAACCGGGACAAGTTACTGAAGCTTTCTTT. It codes for CASSLEPGQVTEAFF.

This clonotype has a single count. This chain joins TRBV30 and TRBJ1-4; unclear D gene. V shed 4 bases and J shed 8 bases, with 11 bases lying between them. The V gene's germline CDR1 is GTSNPN and CDR2 SVGIG (reference sequence). This CDR3 spans 12 amino acids. In DNA form, the CDR3 reads TGTGCCTGGACCGGCATCGACGAAAAACTGTTTTTT. This encodes CAWTGIDEKLFF.

This chain connects TRBV30 to TRBJ2-1, with D possibly being TRBD2 (7 bases). The CDR3 covers 14 residues. Looked up from germline, CDR1 is GTSNPN and CDR2 is SVGIG (reference sequence). The V end was cut by 2 bases, the J end by 8 bases, with 16 bases between. The CDR3: CAWSPGGLFDEQFF. The CDR3 DNA reads TGTGCCTGGAGTCCCGGGGGGCTATTCGATGAGCAGTTCTTC.

V usage is TRBV2 and J usage is TRBJ1-4; 10 bases are shared with TRBD1. CDR3 length equals 14 residues. Germline V lookup: CDR1 SNHLY, CDR2 FYNNEI. V shed 6 bases, J shed 7 bases, and the junction held 5 bases outside the gene matches. The CDR3 sequence: CASRKTGGFEKLFF. CDR3 bases: TGTGCCAGCAGGAAGACAGGGGGCTTTGAAAAACTGTTTTTT.

This sequence joins TRBV30 and TRBJ2-5; D remains ambiguous. Germline lookup yields CDR1 GTSNPN and CDR2 SVGIG (reference sequence). This CDR3 has 11 amino acids. V dropped 1 base and J dropped 4 bases, with 4 bases sitting between them. CDR3 bases: TGTGCCTGGAGTGCTGTAGAGACCCAGTACTTC. This sequence encodes CAWSAVETQYF.

CDR3 sequence: CASSGGRGSYNEQFF. CDR3 nucleotides: TGCGCCAGCAGCGGGGGAAGGGGATCCTACAATGAGCAGTTCTTC. The gene calls are TRBV5-1 and TRBJ2-1; D assignment may be TRBD1 or TRBD2 (5 bases each). Germline V CDR1 and CDR2: SGHRS, YFSETQ. The CDR3 length is 15 residues. V was trimmed by 4 bases and J by 1 base, leaving 12 bases between them.

The chain carries TRBV10-3 and TRBJ2-5, with unresolved D. CDR1 and CDR2 (germline): ENHRY, SYGVKD. With 2 bases removed from V and 0 bases from J, the gap between germline ends came to 4 bases. This CDR3 comprises 13 residues. For the CDR3, the DNA is TGTGCCATCAGTGAGGGCTACCAAGAGACCCAGTACTTC. It yields the protein CAISEGYQETQYF.

This clonotype occurred a few times. The chain employs TRBV20-1 and TRBJ2-2; a possible D gene is TRBD2 (6 bases). Deletions cut 2 bases from V and 0 bases from J, with 16 bases between. Germline V gives CDR1 DFQATT, CDR2 SNEGSKA (reference sequence). The CDR3 spans 17 residues. The CDR3 coding sequence is TGCAGTGCTAGACTACCCACTAGCTCCGCGAACACCGGGGAGCTGTTTTTT. Amino acids: CSARLPTSSANTGELFF.

The gene calls are TRBV7-3 and TRBJ1-2; D possibly corresponds to TRBD1 (5 bases). This CDR3 comprises 15 residues. Germline-derived CDR1 and CDR2 are SGHTA and FQGTGA. The ends were cut back, 2 bases at V and 7 bases at J, with 17 bases in the middle. The CDR3 loop is CASSLGGLLRGGYTF. The CDR3 DNA sequence: TGTGCCAGCAGCTTAGGGGGACTCCTCCGGGGTGGCTACACCTTC.

V usage is TRBV2 and J usage is TRBJ1-2; the D is unclear. Looked up from germline, CDR1 is SNHLY and CDR2 is FYNNEI. The V end lost 5 bases, the J end lost 2 bases, and 9 bases lay between the germline ends. The length of the CDR3 is 13 residues. The CDR3 region has the DNA TGTGCCAGCAGTTCAGACGGAAACTATGGCTACACCTTC. Its translation is CASSSDGNYGYTF. The full variable domain, completed using reference TRBV2 and TRBJ1-2, is EPEVTQTPSHQVTQMGQEVILRCVPISNHLYFYWYRQILGQKVEFLVSFYNNEISEKSEIFDDQFSVERPDGSNFTLKIRSTKLEDSAMYFCASSSDGNYGYTFGSGTRLTVV.

The chain employs TRBV20-1 and TRBJ2-1; 14 positions match TRBD2. This CDR3 has 14 amino acids. Germline CDR1 DFQATT, CDR2 SNEGSKA (reference sequence). Germline trimming cut 6 bases from V and 7 bases from J; bases unmatched to any gene: 5. CDR3 region: CSAATSGRGNEQFF. The CDR3 nucleotides read TGCAGTGCAGCGACTAGCGGGAGGGGAAATGAGCAGTTCTTC.

CDR3 bases: TGTGCCAGCAGCTTAACCGGGGGGACCCACTTCACAGATACGCAGTATTTT. Protein sequence: CASSLTGGTHFTDTQYF. V and J are TRBV7-2 and TRBJ2-3; 7 bases align to TRBD2. With V trimmed by 2 bases and J by 2 bases, 10 bases remained unmatched. Germline V gene data show CDR1 as SGHTA and CDR2 as FQGNSA. The CDR3 totals 17 residues.

The rearrangement links TRBV12-3 or TRBV12-4 to TRBJ1-2; TRBD1 might be the D (5 bases). The CDR3 covers 15 residues. Trimming left V 6 bases short and J 7 bases short, with 21 bases between. DNA for the CDR3: TGTGCCAGCAGCCCCAGCCAGGGTTTAATGAGTGGCTACACCTTC. It yields the protein CASSPSQGLMSGYTF.

This rearrangement joins TRBV12-3 or TRBV12-4 to TRBJ2-3, with 12 bases identical to TRBD2. CDR3 size: 17 residues. Trimming removed 6 bases from V and 1 base from J; junction bases left unmatched: 8. The CDR3 DNA reads as TGTGCCAGCAGGGGAGGACTAGCGGGGATCCGCACAGATACGCAGTATTTT. It encodes CASRGGLAGIRTDTQYF.

J is TRBJ1-1 and V is TRBV6-5; D gene uncertain. The CDR3 is 12 amino acids. V was shortened by 5 bases and J by 4 bases, with 8 bases between the two germline ends. The V gene's germline CDR1 is MNHEY and CDR2 SVGAGI. As DNA, the CDR3 is TGTGCCAGCAGTAGGTGGGGCACTGAAGCTTTCTTT. Translation: CASSRWGTEAFF.

The genes are TRBV3-1 and TRBJ2-7; D gene unclear. CDR1 LGHDT and CDR2 YNNKEL come from the germline V gene (reference sequence). V was shortened by 8 bases and J by 2 bases, with 7 bases between the two germline ends. The CDR3 covers 11 residues. DNA of the CDR3: TGTGCCAGCGCCGCGGCCTACGAGCAGTACTTC. Translating gives CASAAAYEQYF.

The chain joins TRBV7-8 to TRBJ1-1; D not certain. The CDR3 totals 15 residues. From germline, CDR1 is SGHVS and CDR2 FQNEAQ. V was clipped by 5 bases and J by 1 base, with 14 bases between them. CDR3 nucleotides: TGTGCCAGCAGCCCCCAGGTCCCTTCGAACACTGAAGCTTTCTTT. Translated, it gives CASSPQVPSNTEAFF.

This clonotype has just a few counts. The chain couples TRBV7-2 to TRBJ2-3; a possible D gene is TRBD2 (6 bases). The CDR3 covers 16 residues. The V gene's germline CDR1 is SGHTA and CDR2 FQGNSA. V dropped 2 bases and J dropped 2 bases, with 14 bases sitting between them. The CDR3 coding sequence is TGTGCCAGCAGCTTAAGGTGGCGGGGTGACACAGATACGCAGTATTTT. Its translation: CASSLRWRGDTDTQYF.

This clonotype was seen a few times. This chain links TRBV4-1 with TRBJ2-1, with 9 nucleotides matching TRBD2. The ends lost 0 bases at V and 3 bases at J; junction bases unmatched: 3. Germline CDR1 is MGHRA and CDR2 is YSYEKL. The CDR3 runs to 16 residues. The DNA for the CDR3 is TGCGCCAGCAGCCAAGATCGAGCGGGGGGCTACAATGAGCAGTTCTTC. Its protein product is CASSQDRAGGYNEQFF.